This T cell receptor (beta chain) emerged from a study of CD8+CD57+ T cells in acquired aplastic anemia. Turning to the study itself: When averaged, DNA from sorted CD4+ and CD8+ cells came to approximately 3 ug. Where healthy donors were concerned, CD4+ cells averaged approximately 10 million reads.

Note on this clonotype: Its antigen is not identified.

Template material for TCR beta VDJ and CDR3 profiling consisted of genomic DNA. Each CDR3 protein gets one entry after TCRdb re-called the reads with MiXCR. The table lists about 190,000 distinct CDR3 sequences, around 59% of them singletons, with approximately 16% in the top ten. V shed 6 bases, J shed 1 base, and the junction held 9 bases outside the gene matches. This CDR3 contains 15 residues. From germline, CDR1 is DFQATT and CDR2 SNEGSKA (reference sequence). Overall study findings and caveats: Patients and controls turned out to have roughly 29 CD8+ CDR3 sequences in common. Significant differences in CD8+ Simpson's diversity were not observed between patients and controls.

The source material was sorted CD4+, CD8+, or CD8+CD57+ T cells (not recorded which) from PBMCs. The chain couples TRBV20-1 to TRBJ1-1; 9 nucleotides line up with TRBD1. This TCR came from a human donor in good health, serving as a control. The CDR3 DNA follows: TGCAGTGCGGAACGGGACAGGGCGGGGAACACTGAAGCTTTCTTT. This translates into CSAERDRAGNTEAFF.